The 26 T cell receptor beta chains presented below share a single source sample, sequenced in a study of T-cell reconstitution after alpha-beta-depleted transplantation in children. Unique molecular identifiers were incorporated when the TCRbeta library was constructed. Each CDR3 protein is one row after TCRdb ran MiXCR on the PCR reads. The profile shows over 450,000 distinct CDR3 sequences, about 10% of them singletons. The material was PBMCs, obtained before TCRalphabeta/CD19-depleted stem cell transplant. The source of these receptors is a child aged 2-15 years with inherited bone marrow failure, due to receive a stem cell transplant.

The sample holds many counts of this clonotype. This chain uses TRBV12-3 or TRBV12-4 with TRBJ2-7, with 9 bases lining up with TRBD2. The CDR3 totals 14 residues. V was pared by 7 bases and J by 4 bases, with 8 bases of the junction left unmatched. Written as DNA, the CDR3 is TGTGCCAGCACCCGGAGCGGGAGGATGTACGAGCAGTACTTC. Translation gives CASTRSGRMYEQYF.

This clonotype was counted between two and nine times. The chain carries TRBV2 and TRBJ2-1; perhaps TRBD2 as D (7 bases). Per germline, CDR1 SNHLY and CDR2 FYNNEI. V lost 6 bases and J lost 1, with 13 bases in between. This CDR3 contains 15 residues. The chain's CDR3 is CASSVGGASYNEQFF. In DNA, the CDR3 is TGTGCCAGCAGCGTTGGGGGGGCTTCCTACAATGAGCAGTTCTTC.

V gene TRBV4-1 combines with J gene TRBJ2-1; no clear D. The CDR3 covers 17 residues. V was trimmed by 1 base and J by 0 bases, leaving 13 bases between them. Germline CDR1 and CDR2: MGHRA and YSYEKL. The CDR3 sequence is CASSQVPAPSSYNEQFF. The CDR3 nucleotides are TGCGCCAGCAGCCAAGTTCCCGCCCCGAGCTCCTACAATGAGCAGTTCTTC.

This clonotype was detected ten times or more. J is TRBJ2-1 and V is TRBV18; D is ambiguous. The ends were cut back, 2 bases at V and 0 bases at J, with 11 bases in the middle. Germline V gene lookup returns CDR1 KGHSH and CDR2 LQKENI. The CDR3 loop spans 16 amino acids. As DNA, the CDR3 is TGTGCCAGCTCACCAAAAGACGGATTCTCCTACAATGAGCAGTTCTTC. Residues: CASSPKDGFSYNEQFF.

The J gene is TRBJ2-1, the V gene TRBV29-1; 8 nucleotides match TRBD2. The CDR3 totals 11 residues. Germline V lookup: CDR1 SQVTM, CDR2 ANQGSEA. V lost 8 bases and J lost 8; bases outside the gene matches: 5. CDR3 in amino acids: CSPRRGDEQFF. The CDR3 nucleotides are TGCAGCCCCCGGCGGGGGGATGAGCAGTTCTTC.

The table lists this clonotype with many counts. This sequence joins TRBV9 and TRBJ1-4, with TRBD1 matching 8 bases. This CDR3 has 16 amino acids. V shed 0 bases and J 7 bases; nucleotides not matched to a gene: 8. The germline V gene encodes CDR1 SGDLS and CDR2 YYNGEE. The CDR3 region is CASSVAPDREVEKLFF. CDR3 sequence (DNA): TGTGCCAGCAGCGTAGCCCCGGACAGGGAGGTTGAAAAACTGTTTTTT.

This clonotype has ten or more counts. The V gene is TRBV11-2, the J gene TRBJ2-1; weak D call: TRBD2 (6 bases). CDR1 is SGHAT, CDR2 FQNNGV, per germline. Trimming left V 3 bases short and J 6 bases short, with 12 bases between. CDR3 length: 14 amino acids. The CDR3 DNA reads as TGTGCCAGCAGCTTTTGGGGGGTAGGCAATGAGCAGTTCTTC. Protein: CASSFWGVGNEQFF. Drawing the rest from reference TRBV11-2 and TRBJ2-1, the complete variable domain is EAGVAQSPRYKIIEKRQSVAFWCNPISGHATLYWYQQILGQGPKLLIQFQNNGVVDDSQLPKDRFSAERLKGVDSTLKIQPAKLEDSAVYLCASSFWGVGNEQFFGPGTRLTVL.

This clonotype was seen at least ten times. The chain has TRBV29-1 and TRBJ1-2; D may be TRBD1 (6 bases). V was clipped by 4 bases and J by 4 bases, with 13 bases between them. The CDR3 contains 13 residues. Per the germline V gene, CDR1 is SQVTM and CDR2 is ANQGSEA. CDR3 amino acids: CSVAPGTTYGYTF. The CDR3 DNA follows: TGCAGCGTTGCTCCCGGGACAACCTATGGCTACACCTTC.

There are many counts of this clonotype. J is TRBJ2-7 and V is TRBV28; 8 bases are a match to TRBD2. V was pared by 7 bases and J by 0 bases, with 11 bases of the junction left unmatched. Per the germline V gene, CDR1 is MDHEN and CDR2 is SYDVKM. The CDR3 length is 16 residues. CDR3 in DNA: TGTGCCAGCACGGGACTAGTCATGGCAAGCTCCTACGAGCAGTACTTC. Protein product: CASTGLVMASSYEQYF.

The chain is built from TRBV20-1 and TRBJ2-2; 10 nucleotides line up with TRBD2. V was pared by 1 base and J by 6 bases, with 11 bases of the junction left unmatched. Germline lookup yields CDR1 DFQATT and CDR2 SNEGSKA (reference sequence). The CDR3 is made up of 17 amino acids. CDR3 coding DNA: TGCAGTGCTAGAGTGAGGCTAGCGGGAGTGGGCGCCGGGGAGCTGTTTTTT. Translating gives CSARVRLAGVGAGELFF.

This clonotype was observed many times. In nucleotides, the CDR3 is TGTGCCAGCAGTTTAGGGACTAGCGGGAGAGGTGAGCAGTTCTTC. It encodes CASSLGTSGRGEQFF. V usage is TRBV27 and J usage is TRBJ2-1; 14 bases fit TRBD2. V gave up 2 bases and J gave up 9 bases; unmatched junction bases: 3. The length of the CDR3 is 15 residues. The germline gives CDR1 MNHEY, CDR2 SMNVEV (reference sequence).

The sample holds many counts of this clonotype. The chain carries TRBV20-1 and TRBJ1-1, with unresolved D. The CDR3 extends over 10 amino acids. V was trimmed by 6 bases and J by 0 bases, leaving 2 bases between them. Germline V gene sequence: CDR1 DFQATT, CDR2 SNEGSKA (reference sequence). The CDR3 spells CSALNTEAFF. For the CDR3, the DNA is TGCAGTGCCCTGAACACTGAAGCTTTCTTT.

This clonotype was seen repeatedly, ten times or more. The V and J genes are TRBV5-6 and TRBJ2-1; 9 bases agree with TRBD2. After removal of 5 bases from V and 1 base from J, the junction contained 7 bases not matched to a gene. The CDR3 is made up of 16 amino acids. Per the germline V gene, CDR1 is SGHDT and CDR2 is YYEEEE. CDR3 loop: CASSSSGADSYNEQFF. The CDR3 nucleotides read TGTGCCAGCAGTTCTAGCGGGGCTGATTCCTACAATGAGCAGTTCTTC.

In the case of this clonotype: An end of the junction differs from the germline gene, which may be a read error. The chain uses TRBV11-2 and TRBJ2-2; TRBD2 is a possible D gene (5 bases). The CDR3 length is 13 residues. Germline CDR1 SGHAT, CDR2 FQNNGV. The CDR3 sequence is CASSTPNTGELIF. For the CDR3, the DNA is TGTGCCAGCAGCACTCCGAACACCGGGGAGCTGATTTTT.

This clonotype came up many times. This chain uses TRBV4-3 with TRBJ2-7, with a tentative D call TRBD1 (6 bases). Trimming removed 4 bases at V and 6 bases at J, with 13 bases between. The CDR3 is made up of 13 amino acids. The V gene's germline CDR1 is LGHNA and CDR2 YSLEER. The CDR3 bases are TGCGCCAGCAGCCCAGGGGCAGGGTTCGAGCAGTACTTC. This gives the protein CASSPGAGFEQYF.

This chain uses TRBV12-3 or TRBV12-4 with TRBJ1-2; possible D gene TRBD1, 6 bases. Deletions cut 4 bases from V and 6 bases from J, with 18 bases between. This CDR3 spans 15 amino acids. In DNA form, the CDR3 reads TGTGCCAGCAGTTCATCGGACAGCCAAATTGATGGCTACACCTTC. It translates to CASSSSDSQIDGYTF.

Remarks on this clonotype: A much larger clone differs by one base, so this may be a read error. The CDR3 DNA follows: TGTGCCAGCAGCTTAGGCCATACTGGGGCCAACGTCCTGACTTTC. Translation: CASSLGHTGANVLTF. V and J are TRBV7-9 and TRBJ2-6; D remains unclear. V lost 1 base and J 2 bases, leaving 6 bases between the germline ends. Germline V gene data show CDR1 as SEHNR and CDR2 as FQNEAQ (reference sequence). The CDR3 is made up of 15 amino acids. The entire variable domain, with the rest obtained from reference TRBV7-9 and TRBJ2-6, is as follows: DTGVSQNPRHKITKRGQNVTFRCDPISEHNRLYWYRQTLGQGPEFLTYFQNEAQLEKSRLLSDRFSAERPKGSFSTLEIQRTEQGDSAMYLCASSLGHTGANVLTFGAGSRLTVL.

This clonotype was recorded many times. This sequence joins TRBV5-1 and TRBJ2-1; 7 bases align to TRBD2. Looked up from germline, CDR1 is SGHRS and CDR2 is YFSETQ. The V and J ends lost 5 bases and 10 bases, in that order; junction bases with no gene match: 6. The CDR3 runs 12 residues. CDR3 DNA sequence: TGCGCCAGCAGACGGAGTAGCGGGGAGCAGTTCTTC. Its protein product is CASRRSSGEQFF.

Comments on this clonotype: Since a much larger clone is just one base distant, this may be a read error. The CDR3 DNA reads TGTGCCAGCAGCTTAGCTCCAGCTGGGACCCAGTACTTC. It yields the protein CASSLAPAGTQYF. J is TRBJ2-5 and V is TRBV7-2, with D unresolved. Germline CDR1 reads SGHTA; CDR2 reads FQGNSA. Trimming shortened V by 0 bases and J by 7 bases, and 9 bases separated the two germline ends. The CDR3 consists of 13 residues. The full variable domain, completed using reference TRBV7-2 and TRBJ2-5, is GAGVSQSPSNKVTEKGKDVELRCDPISGHTALYWYRQSLGQGLEFLIYFQGNSAPDKSGLPSDRFSAERTGGSVSTLTIQRTQQEDSAVYLCASSLAPAGTQYFGPGTRLLVL.

This clonotype occurred a few times. This chain joins TRBV5-5 and TRBJ1-3; 10 bases fit TRBD1. The CDR3 contains 17 residues. Germline CDR1 SGHKS, CDR2 YYEKEE (reference sequence). J gave up 2 bases and V 2 bases, and 7 bases lay outside the gene matches. The CDR3 DNA sequence: TGTGCCAGCAGCTTTTTTGGGACAGGGGTGGCTGGAAACACCATATATTTT. Residues: CASSFFGTGVAGNTIYF.

This chain joins TRBV20-1 and TRBJ2-3; 7 nucleotides match TRBD2. V was pared by 2 bases and J by 3 bases, with 11 bases of the junction left unmatched. The CDR3 has 16 residues. In germline, CDR1 is DFQATT, CDR2 SNEGSKA (reference sequence). The CDR3, as DNA: TGCAGTGCTAGATCCCATTGGGGGGGAGGGACAGATACGCAGTATTTT. It is translated as CSARSHWGGGTDTQYF.

J is TRBJ1-1 and V is TRBV27; 10 nucleotides agree with TRBD1. V was clipped by 6 bases and J by 5 bases; unmatched bases: 9. Germline V CDR1 and CDR2: MNHEY, SMNVEV (reference sequence). The CDR3 spans 15 residues. CDR3: CASRNTGTGVTEAFF. CDR3 DNA sequence: TGTGCCAGCAGAAATACCGGGACAGGGGTAACTGAAGCTTTCTTT.

This clonotype was observed a few times. This rearrangement joins TRBV30 to TRBJ2-1; a possible D gene is TRBD2 (5 bases). The CDR3 contains 14 residues. The germline V and J ends were trimmed by 5 bases and 3 bases, with 14 bases remaining between them. CDR1 is GTSNPN, CDR2 SVGIG, per germline (reference sequence). The CDR3 loop reads CAWDPGIGYNEQFF. CDR3 bases: TGTGCCTGGGATCCGGGAATTGGCTACAATGAGCAGTTCTTC.

This clonotype has a count of ten or more. This chain links TRBV6-5 with TRBJ2-1; 7 bases are a match to TRBD1. Per the germline V gene, CDR1 is MNHEY and CDR2 is SVGAGI. This CDR3 has 14 amino acids. The trim removed 4 bases at V and 12 bases at J, leaving 12 bases unmatched. The CDR3 nucleotides read TGTGCCAGCAGTTCTCCGGGACAGCTGGTTGGGCAGTTCTTC. This sequence encodes CASSSPGQLVGQFF.

This chain connects TRBV5-1 to TRBJ2-3; D ambiguous. The V end was cut by 1 base, the J end by 2 bases, with 17 bases between. The CDR3 has 17 residues. CDR1 and CDR2 from the germline V gene are SGHRS and YFSETQ. The CDR3 region is CASSLMSHLLHTDTQYF. As DNA, the CDR3 is TGCGCCAGCAGCTTGATGTCTCACCTTCTGCACACAGATACGCAGTATTTT.

This clonotype was observed many times. The gene calls are TRBV27 and TRBJ2-3, with 8 bases aligning to TRBD2. After removal of 1 base from V and 6 bases from J, the junction contained 9 bases not matched to a gene. CDR1 and CDR2 from the germline V gene are MNHEY and SMNVEV (reference sequence). The CDR3 has 16 residues. CDR3 DNA sequence: TGTGCCAGCAGTTTATTCTTGGGACTAGAGGAGGATACGCAGTATTTT. Its translation: CASSLFLGLEEDTQYF.